Listed below are T cell receptor beta chains from one sample, sequenced in a study of response to subunit inactivated influenza vaccine. MiXCR, run by TCRdb on the RT-PCR reads, gives a single entry per CDR3 protein. The data show some 640,000 distinct CDR3 sequences, with roughly 13% seen just once and around 7.3% held by the top ten. Sequencing used PBMCs from blood, obtained roughly 15 days before vaccination. These TCRs come from a man over 45 who received an inactivated influenza vaccine. Each CDR3 is given with its conserved first and last residue. The D gene is left open where the match is weak. Some rows mark clone size as missing; the rest say once, few, many or name a class of expanded clone.

>TRBJ2-3|TRBD2|TRBV20-1|-
TGCAGTGCTAGAAAGTTGGGGACTATGGATACGCAGTATTTT
CSARKLGTMDTQYF
>TRBJ1-1|-|TRBV7-9|-
TGTGCCAGCAGCGGGGGTCTTAACCAGAACACTGAAGCTTTCTTT
CASSGGLNQNTEAFF
>TRBJ2-5|-|TRBV5-5|-
TGTGCCAGCAGCATCCTTAGCCGGGGGGAGACCCAGTACTTC
CASSILSRGETQYF
>TRBJ2-1|TRBD2|TRBV20-1|many
TGCAGTGCTGATAGCGGGAGAGAGTACAATGAGCAGTTCTTC
CSADSGREYNEQFF
>TRBJ1-1|TRBD1|TRBV20-1|-
TGCAGTGCTAGGCGTTTCAGGGACAGCTTGAACACTGAAGCTTTCTTT
CSARRFRDSLNTEAFF
>TRBJ2-7|TRBD2|TRBV11-2|-
TGTGCCAGCAGCGAACGACTAGCGGGGGGGTTCGAGCAGTACTTC
CASSERLAGGFEQYF
>TRBJ1-5|-|TRBV10-3|few
TGTGCCACCATTAGGGGACCGGATAGCAATCAGCCCCAGCATTTT
CATIRGPDSNQPQHF
>TRBJ2-3|-|TRBV12-3/TRBV12-4|-
TGTGCCAGCAGTTTGGGATGGAGTCGCACAGATACGCAGTATTTT
CASSLGWSRTDTQYF
>TRBJ2-3|-|TRBV20-1|-
TGCAGTGCTAGTATGGGCCAGGGGGGAAGGAGCACAGATACGCAGTATTTT
CSASMGQGGRSTDTQYF
>TRBJ2-1|TRBD2|TRBV27|few
TGTGCCAGCAGCCTAAAACTAGCGGGAGTCTACAATGAGCAGTTCTTC
CASSLKLAGVYNEQFF
>TRBJ2-1|-|TRBV7-9|few
TGTGCCAGCAAACAGGGCCTGTTGGATGAGCAGTTCTTC
CASKQGLLDEQFF
>TRBJ2-1|-|TRBV12-3/TRBV12-4|-
TGTGCCAGCAGTTGGGGGCTTAACAATGAGCAGTTCTTC
CASSWGLNNEQFF
>TRBJ2-1|TRBD1|TRBV4-3|-
TGCGCCAGCAGCCAAAGCCACAGGGGTTCCTACAATGAGCAGTTCTTC
CASSQSHRGSYNEQFF
>TRBJ2-5|TRBD1|TRBV4-1|-
TGCGCCAGCAGCCAAGATCCCCAGGGGGCTTTAGAAGAGACCCAGTACTTC
CASSQDPQGALEETQYF
>TRBJ2-7|-|TRBV20-1|few
TGCAGTGTGGGGCGGGTGAGCTCCTACGAGCAGTACTTC
CSVGRVSSYEQYF
>TRBJ2-5|-|TRBV27|few
TGTGCCAGCAGACCAGCCCAGATTACAGGGCTCTGGGAGACCCAGTACTTC
CASRPAQITGLWETQYF
>TRBJ2-7|-|TRBV18|-
TGTGCCAGCTCACCACCCGCCGATGCCGGCAACGAGCAGTACTTC
CASSPPADAGNEQYF